These 20 T cell receptor beta chains share one sample of origin, sequenced in a study of vaccination and CD4 T cells after COVID-19. Sequence data for DNA of cultured CD4+ T cells were generated by the Oncomine TCR Beta short-read assay. TCRdb fed the PCR reads into MiXCR, producing one record per CDR3 protein. The profile shows roughly 8,400 distinct CDR3 sequences, 65% to 80% of them singletons. No antigen is known for these receptors. Treatment meaning: roughly 10-day PBMC culture with coronavirus spike peptide pools or control peptides (ViraFEST assay). The sequenced sample was CD4+ T cells from blood, cultured in vitro. These TCRs come from a human donor who had recovered from COVID-19.

By share, this clonotype ranks as large (0.1 to 1%). The chain carries TRBV2 and TRBJ2-1; 9 positions agree with TRBD1. The CDR3 runs 14 residues. V was clipped by 6 bases and J by 7 bases; unmatched bases: 7. Germline assignment: CDR1 SNHLY and CDR2 FYNNEI. CDR3 sequence (DNA): TGTGCCAGCAGGGGACAGGGCGCCTCAAATGAGCAGTTCTTC. It yields the protein CASRGQGASNEQFF.

The chain uses TRBV6-2 or TRBV6-3 and TRBJ1-5; 8 nucleotides align to TRBD1. CDR3 length: 15 residues. The V gene end was trimmed by 2 bases and the J gene end by 7 bases; junction bases not matched to a gene: 7. Germline loops: CDR1 MNHEY, CDR2 SVGEGT. CDR3 amino acids: CASSYVRGLGQPQHF. Written as DNA, the CDR3 is TGTGCCAGCAGTTACGTCAGGGGGCTCGGACAGCCCCAGCATTTT.

This clonotype came up a few times. The V gene is TRBV7-2, the J gene TRBJ2-5; D not resolved. Trimming removed 5 bases from V and 2 bases from J, with 12 bases in between. The CDR3 consists of 14 residues. Germline V CDR1 and CDR2: SGHTA, FQGNSA. The CDR3 coding sequence is TGTGCCAGCAGCCCAGGTGATTTTCAAGAGACCCAGTACTTC. Its protein product is CASSPGDFQETQYF.

This clonotype was observed a few times. This rearrangement joins TRBV29-1 to TRBJ1-5, with TRBD1 matching 7 bases. The J segment lost 4 bases and the V segment lost 6 bases, leaving 9 bases of the junction unmatched. The CDR3 sequence is 14 residues long. From germline, CDR1 is SQVTM and CDR2 ANQGSEA. CDR3 DNA: TGCAGCGTCATCTGGCAGGGGGGTAATCAGCCCCAGCATTTT. It yields the protein CSVIWQGGNQPQHF.

The gene calls are TRBV4-3 and TRBJ2-7, with TRBD1 identical over 7 bases. With 0 bases clipped from V and 0 bases from J, the junction kept 2 bases outside the gene matches. CDR1 is LGHNA and CDR2 is YSLEER in the germline V gene. The CDR3 runs 15 residues. CDR3 nucleotides: TGCGCCAGCAGCCAAGAGGCAGGGGGCTCCTACGAGCAGTACTTC. Translation gives CASSQEAGGSYEQYF.

The chain employs TRBV11-2 and TRBJ1-2; D is uncertain. The germline CDR1 and CDR2 sequences are SGHAT and FQNNGV. CDR3 length equals 13 residues. Trimming left V 5 bases short and J 8 bases short, with 15 bases between. CDR3 DNA sequence: TGTGCCAGCAGCGCGATCAGGCCTCGCGGCTACACCTTC. Its translation: CASSAIRPRGYTF.

The rearrangement joins TRBV7-6 to TRBJ1-2; possibly TRBD1 for D (6 bases). CDR1 is SGHVS and CDR2 is FNYEAQ in the germline V gene. V lost 6 bases and J 8 bases, leaving 16 bases between the germline ends. There are 13 residues in the CDR3. CDR3 loop: CASSPTGSEGYTF. CDR3 nucleotides: TGTGCCAGCAGTCCCACAGGGTCGGAAGGCTACACCTTC.

The chain is built from TRBV20-1 and TRBJ1-6; TRBD1 matches 8 bases. Per germline, CDR1 DFQATT and CDR2 SNEGSKA (reference sequence). This CDR3 contains 17 residues. V was pared by 7 bases and J by 0 bases, with 11 bases of the junction left unmatched. DNA for the CDR3: TGCAGTGTACCGGGACAGGCAGCGAGCTCCTATAATTCACCCCTCCACTTT. It specifies CSVPGQAASSYNSPLHF.

V and J are TRBV27 and TRBJ2-7, with 10 bases fitting TRBD2. Germline values: CDR1 MNHEY, CDR2 SMNVEV (reference sequence). Losses at the gene ends were 2 bases for V and 3 bases for J; bases not matched to a gene: 7. The CDR3 spans 16 residues. The CDR3 nucleotides read TGTGCCAGCAGTTTACTTTCTAGCGGGAGTAGCTACGAGCAGTACTTC. Translation gives CASSLLSSGSSYEQYF.

CDR3: CASSRTGQGAYNEQFF. Written as DNA, the CDR3 is TGTGCCAGCAGTCGGACGGGACAGGGGGCTTACAATGAGCAGTTCTTC. The chain uses TRBV6-1 and TRBJ2-1; 12 bases agree with TRBD1. The CDR3 extends over 16 amino acids. Germline V CDR1 and CDR2: MNHNS, SASEGT. V lost 5 bases and J lost 4; bases outside the gene matches: 6.

The genes are TRBV6-5 and TRBJ2-2; D is ambiguous. CDR3 length: 13 amino acids. Germline CDR1 and CDR2: MNHEY and SVGAGI. The ends were cut back, 4 bases at V and 0 bases at J, with 3 bases in the middle. This chain's CDR3 is CASSSSNTGELFF. The CDR3 bases are TGTGCCAGCAGTTCCTCGAACACCGGGGAGCTGTTTTTT.

The gene calls are TRBV10-1 and TRBJ2-3; D is unclear. This CDR3 is 12 amino acids long. Germline-derived CDR1 and CDR2 are WNHNN and SYGVQD (reference sequence). The germline V and J ends were trimmed by 8 bases and 6 bases, with 12 bases remaining between them. The chain's CDR3 is CASSNRPDTQYF. CDR3 nucleotide sequence: TGCGCCAGCTCCAATCGACCGGATACGCAGTATTTT.

The V gene is TRBV20-1, the J gene TRBJ1-6, with 7 positions matching TRBD1. The ends lost 4 bases at V and 0 bases at J; junction bases unmatched: 3. Germline V CDR1 and CDR2: DFQATT, SNEGSKA (reference sequence). This CDR3 has 15 residues. CDR3 in amino acids: CSAIQGSSYNSPLHF. CDR3 in DNA: TGCAGTGCTATACAGGGGAGCTCCTATAATTCACCCCTCCACTTT.

The rearrangement uses TRBV28 and TRBJ1-5; 8 positions agree with TRBD1. V dropped 5 bases and J dropped 6; count of bases not matched to a gene: 9. The CDR3 sequence is 15 residues long. In germline, CDR1 is MDHEN, CDR2 SYDVKM. Here the CDR3 DNA reads TGTGCCAGCAGTGTTTATGGACAGGGTTTTCAGCCCCAGCATTTT. Translating it yields CASSVYGQGFQPQHF. Supplemented by reference TRBV28 and TRBJ1-5, the full variable domain reads DVKVTQSSRYLVKRTGEKVFLECVQDMDHENMFWYRQDPGLGLRLIYFSYDVKMKEKGDIPEGYSVSREKKERFSLILESASTNQTSMYLCASSVYGQGFQPQHFGDGTRLSIL.

The chain combines TRBV19 with TRBJ2-5, with 8 bases that match TRBD1. This CDR3 is 16 amino acids long. The germline V gene encodes CDR1 LNHDA and CDR2 SQIVND (reference sequence). Trimming cost V 3 bases and J 3 bases; bases outside gene matches: 9. The CDR3 loop is CASSIVQDRAKETQYF. The CDR3 region has the DNA TGTGCCAGTAGTATCGTTCAGGACAGGGCGAAAGAGACCCAGTACTTC.

The rearrangement uses TRBV2 and TRBJ2-1; D not certain. Germline V lookup: CDR1 SNHLY, CDR2 FYNNEI. The ends were cut back, 7 bases at V and 7 bases at J, with 11 bases in the middle. The length of the CDR3 is 12 residues. In DNA form, the CDR3 reads TGTGCCAGCACCGCAAATGGTAATGAGCAGTTCTTC. It is translated as CASTANGNEQFF.

This chain connects TRBV10-1 to TRBJ1-1, with D unresolved. CDR1 and CDR2 from the germline V gene are WNHNN and SYGVQD (reference sequence). CDR3 length: 15 residues. The germline V and J ends were trimmed by 0 bases and 0 bases, with 8 bases remaining between them. The CDR3 DNA sequence: TGCGCCAGCAGTGAGTCACCAGACCTGAACACTGAAGCTTTCTTT. It codes for CASSESPDLNTEAFF.

This chain links TRBV10-3 with TRBJ2-5; D remains ambiguous. Germline V CDR1 and CDR2: ENHRY, SYGVKD. Between the trimmed V and J ends, which lost 7 bases and 3 bases, there was a span of 6 bases. This CDR3 comprises 11 residues. The CDR3 here is CAIKTEETQYF. The CDR3 DNA sequence: TGTGCCATCAAAACAGAAGAGACCCAGTACTTC.

The chain carries TRBV7-9 and TRBJ1-1; possibly TRBD1 for D (6 bases). V lost 0 bases to trimming and J lost 4 bases, with 12 bases between them. Germline lookup yields CDR1 SEHNR and CDR2 FQNEAQ (reference sequence). This CDR3 is 15 amino acids long. The CDR3 reads CASSLAGGTSTEAFF. For the CDR3, the DNA is TGTGCCAGCAGCTTAGCGGGTGGGACAAGCACTGAAGCTTTCTTT. The complete variable domain, with remaining parts taken from reference TRBV7-9 and TRBJ1-1, reads DTGVSQNPRHKITKRGQNVTFRCDPISEHNRLYWYRQTLGQGPEFLTYFQNEAQLEKSRLLSDRFSAERPKGSFSTLEIQRTEQGDSAMYLCASSLAGGTSTEAFFGQGTRLTVV.

This chain links TRBV7-9 with TRBJ2-3, with TRBD1 identical over 9 bases. Per the germline V gene, CDR1 is SEHNR and CDR2 is FQNEAQ (reference sequence). The CDR3 totals 18 residues. Trimming cost V 4 bases and J 2 bases; bases outside gene matches: 13. CDR3: CASSSRVDRGGLTDTQYF. Here the CDR3 DNA reads TGTGCCAGCAGCTCTAGAGTCGACAGGGGGGGTCTCACAGATACGCAGTATTTT. Using reference TRBV7-9 and TRBJ2-3 for the parts outside the CDR3, the full variable domain is DTGVSQNPRHKITKRGQNVTFRCDPISEHNRLYWYRQTLGQGPEFLTYFQNEAQLEKSRLLSDRFSAERPKGSFSTLEIQRTEQGDSAMYLCASSSRVDRGGLTDTQYFGPGTRLTVL.